The 14 T cell receptor beta chains below all came from one sample that was sequenced in a study of cytomegalovirus exposure and HLA in healthy donors. The primer mix had 60 Vbeta and 13 Jbeta primers. Sequencing was performed with immunoSEQ multiplex PCR; in TCRdb, only in-frame clones are kept and a portion is missing. The table includes 120,000 or so clones, approximately 72% detected once. Sample: PBMCs. All receptors come from a woman between 40 and 55 years old in good health and CMV-seropositive.

This clone is labeled medium-sized. The chain uses TRBV6-5 and TRBJ2-7; 11 bases are shared with TRBD1. The junction had 0 bases not matched to a gene; V was cut back by 2 bases and J by 3 bases. This CDR3 has 14 residues. The germline gives CDR1 MNHEY, CDR2 SVGAGI. CDR3 DNA: TGTGCCAGCAGTTACGGGACAGGGGGCTACGAGCAGTACTTC. This sequence encodes CASSYGTGGYEQYF.

The chain has TRBV7-9 and TRBJ2-7, with 7 bases lining up with TRBD1. This CDR3 has 13 amino acids. V shed 4 bases, J shed 4 bases, and the junction held 4 bases outside the gene matches. CDR1 SEHNR and CDR2 FQNEAQ come from the germline V gene (reference sequence). CDR3 DNA sequence: TGTGCCAGCAGCTCGTGGGACAGATACGAGCAGTACTTC. Amino acid sequence: CASSSWDRYEQYF.

This clone has more than one count but fewer than ten. The rearrangement joins TRBV7-2 to TRBJ2-2; 7 bases agree with TRBD2. Germline CDR1 SGHTA, CDR2 FQGNSA. V gave up 2 bases and J gave up 7 bases; unmatched junction bases: 7. The CDR3 is 15 residues long. The CDR3 loop is CASSLQASGLGELFF. CDR3 nucleotide sequence: TGTGCCAGCAGCTTACAGGCTAGCGGCCTCGGGGAGCTGTTTTTT.

The chain uses TRBV28 and TRBJ2-7; D call uncertain. Germline V gene data show CDR1 as MDHEN and CDR2 as SYDVKM. The CDR3 extends over 13 amino acids. The germline V and J ends were trimmed by 3 bases and 3 bases, with 9 bases remaining between them. This CDR3 is CASSFPRNYEQYF. The CDR3, as DNA: TGTGCCAGCAGTTTTCCCAGGAACTACGAGCAGTACTTC.

The CDR3 loop is CASSVQADTQYF. The CDR3 bases are TGTGCCAGCAGCGTACAGGCAGATACGCAGTATTTT. The chain has TRBV9 and TRBJ2-3; D unresolved. Trimming stripped 1 base from V and 4 bases from J, with 4 bases between. Germline lookup yields CDR1 SGDLS and CDR2 YYNGEE. This CDR3 has 12 amino acids.

The rearrangement links TRBV7-8 to TRBJ1-1; no firm D call. The ends were cut back, 5 bases at V and 7 bases at J, with 8 bases in the middle. This CDR3 spans 11 amino acids. The germline CDR1 and CDR2 sequences are SGHVS and FQNEAQ. This CDR3 reads CASSGENEAFF. The CDR3 nucleotides read TGTGCCAGCAGCGGAGAGAATGAAGCTTTCTTT.

This chain connects TRBV5-1 to TRBJ1-1; D is unresolved. The CDR3 is made up of 14 amino acids. CDR1 and CDR2 (germline): SGHRS, YFSETQ. V was pared by 2 bases and J by 0 bases, with 8 bases between. The CDR3 reads CASSLSGMNTEAFF. The CDR3 nucleotides read TGCGCCAGCAGCTTAAGCGGAATGAACACTGAAGCTTTCTTT.

The genes are TRBV5-4 and TRBJ1-2; tentative D call: TRBD1 (5 bases). V was cut by 3 bases and J by 7 bases, with 19 bases left in between. CDR3 size: 15 residues. Germline V gives CDR1 SGHNT, CDR2 YYREEE (reference sequence). The CDR3 loop reads CASSSEPSRGGGYTF. The CDR3 nucleotides read TGTGCCAGCAGCTCGGAGCCGAGTAGGGGTGGTGGCTACACCTTC.

V and J are TRBV10-3 and TRBJ2-2; possibly TRBD1 for D (5 bases). V lost 6 bases to trimming and J lost 2 bases, with 10 bases between them. Germline lookup yields CDR1 ENHRY and CDR2 SYGVKD. The CDR3 loop spans 14 amino acids. Here the CDR3 DNA reads TGTGCCATCAGAGGGGATACTAACACCGGGGAGCTGTTTTTT. Its translation is CAIRGDTNTGELFF.

This sequence joins TRBV28 and TRBJ1-4; possibly TRBD1 for D (6 bases). Germline lookup yields CDR1 MDHEN and CDR2 SYDVKM. CDR3 length equals 14 residues. V lost 2 bases and J 7 bases, leaving 11 bases between the germline ends. CDR3 DNA sequence: TGTGCCAGCAGTTTACCTAGGGGGTCTGAAAAACTGTTTTTT. This codes for CASSLPRGSEKLFF.

This clone has just one count. The V gene is TRBV4-3, the J gene TRBJ1-3; TRBD1 might be the D (5 bases). The V gene lost 0 bases and the J gene lost 2 bases, with 11 bases spanning the gap. The length of the CDR3 is 16 residues. Germline V gives CDR1 LGHNA, CDR2 YSLEER. The CDR3 sequence is CASSQDFSGPGNTIYF. The CDR3 bases are TGCGCCAGCAGCCAAGATTTTTCAGGGCCTGGAAACACCATATATTTT.

The chain is built from TRBV7-2 and TRBJ1-5, with unresolved D. Germline assignment: CDR1 SGHTA and CDR2 FQGNSA. The CDR3 is 17 amino acids. V was clipped by 2 bases and J by 5 bases, with 19 bases between them. The CDR3 reads CASSLRLRQHGDQPQHF. DNA for the CDR3: TGTGCCAGCAGCTTACGTCTTAGGCAGCATGGAGATCAGCCCCAGCATTTT.

This clone occurred a few times. The chain joins TRBV2 to TRBJ1-1; TRBD1 might be the D (6 bases). The CDR3 has 13 residues. Per the germline V gene, CDR1 is SNHLY and CDR2 is FYNNEI. The germline V and J ends were trimmed by 4 bases and 3 bases, with 9 bases remaining between them. The CDR3 sequence: CASSANRDTEAFF. CDR3 DNA: TGTGCCAGCAGTGCGAACAGGGACACTGAAGCTTTCTTT.

This clone was counted between two and nine times. This chain links TRBV9 with TRBJ2-4, with 8 bases that match TRBD2. Germline V lookup: CDR1 SGDLS, CDR2 YYNGEE. The trim removed 0 bases at V and 8 bases at J, leaving 7 bases unmatched. CDR3 length: 15 amino acids. The CDR3 loop is CASSVEASGWDIQYF. The DNA for the CDR3 is TGTGCCAGCAGCGTAGAGGCTAGCGGGTGGGACATTCAGTACTTC.